Each of the 15 T cell receptor beta chains below was sequenced from the same sample in a study of T-cell memory formation after mild COVID-19. Via MiXCR, TCRdb re-called the 5' RACE reads, giving one row per CDR3 protein. The sample carries approximately 60,000 distinct CDR3 sequences, more than 8% recorded once. Sequencing was performed on PBMCs or a T cell subset sorted from them (not recorded which). All receptors come from a man aged 18 to 35 who had mild COVID-19 (a few samples of this study predate the infection). Cell type and time point are not known.

The chain recombines TRBV7-2 with TRBJ2-3; D is possibly TRBD1 (6 bases). The V gene's germline CDR1 is SGHTA and CDR2 FQGNSA. Between the trimmed V and J ends, which lost 3 bases and 3 bases, there was a span of 13 bases. The CDR3 is 15 amino acids. Written as DNA, the CDR3 is TGTGCCAGCAGCTTCCAGGACAGAATAACAGATACGCAGTATTTT. Amino acid sequence: CASSFQDRITDTQYF.

This clonotype has more than one count but fewer than ten. The CDR3 DNA reads TGTGCCAGCAGTTTCGACAGGGGGCGGGCAGATACGCAGTATTTT. It is translated as CASSFDRGRADTQYF. The V and J genes are TRBV6-5 and TRBJ2-3, with 10 nucleotides matching TRBD1. Germline-derived CDR1 and CDR2 are MNHEY and SVGAGI. Losses at the gene ends were 4 bases for V and 4 bases for J; bases not matched to a gene: 5. This CDR3 has 15 residues.

This clonotype was found many times. The CDR3 here is CASSSHNTQYF. The CDR3 nucleotides read TGTGCCAGCAGCTCCCATAATACGCAGTATTTT. This chain connects TRBV7-2 to TRBJ2-3, with D unresolved. This CDR3 is built from 11 residues. Deletions cut 4 bases from V and 7 bases from J, with 6 bases between. The V gene's germline CDR1 is SGHTA and CDR2 FQGNSA.

The CDR3 DNA follows: TGTGCCAGCAGTGAATCGGTATACTACGAGCAGTACGTC. Its translation is CASSESVYYEQYV. The chain has TRBV2 and TRBJ2-7; D call uncertain. Germline-derived CDR1 and CDR2 are SNHLY and FYNNEI. The V end lost 2 bases, the J end lost 3 bases, and 8 bases lay between the germline ends. The CDR3 length is 13 residues.

The V call is TRBV24-1, the J call TRBJ2-1; D uncertain. Deletions cut 8 bases from V and 6 bases from J, with 22 bases between. This CDR3 comprises 16 residues. Germline V lookup: CDR1 KGHDR, CDR2 SFDVKD. For the CDR3, the DNA is TGTGCCACCAACCCCGATCCGTCCGTAGTTGGCAATGAGCAGTTCTTC. Protein product: CATNPDPSVVGNEQFF.

This clonotype was seen more than once but under ten times. CDR3 sequence: CASSLEGARDAEAFF. CDR3 DNA sequence: TGTGCCAGCAGCTTAGAGGGAGCCAGGGACGCTGAAGCTTTCTTT. The chain employs TRBV11-3 and TRBJ1-1; D might be TRBD1 (5 bases). This CDR3 is 15 amino acids long. Trimming stripped 0 bases from V and 6 bases from J, with 14 bases between. Germline lookup yields CDR1 SGHNT and CDR2 YENEEA.

This chain uses TRBV29-1 with TRBJ1-2, with no clear D. V lost 4 bases, J lost 8 bases, and 17 bases lay in between. From germline, CDR1 is SQVTM and CDR2 ANQGSEA. This CDR3 is 13 amino acids long. This CDR3 is CSVGGGVKWGYTF. Here the CDR3 DNA reads TGCAGCGTTGGAGGCGGGGTAAAGTGGGGCTACACCTTC.

The sample holds many counts of this clonotype. DNA of the CDR3: TGTGCCAGCAGCCAGGACAGGGGAACTAACACCGGGGAGCTGTTTTTT. This encodes CASSQDRGTNTGELFF. The chain recombines TRBV11-2 with TRBJ2-2; TRBD1 agrees at 9 bases. Germline CDR1 reads SGHAT; CDR2 reads FQNNGV. The CDR3 is 16 amino acids. J lost 2 bases, V lost 5 bases, and 6 bases had no gene match.

Only a few counts were recorded for this clonotype. V and J are TRBV7-2 and TRBJ2-3; D is ambiguous. V was cut by 5 bases and J by 2 bases, with 2 bases left in between. Germline CDR1 reads SGHTA; CDR2 reads FQGNSA. The CDR3 contains 11 residues. For the CDR3, the DNA is TGTGCCAGCAGCCCCACAGATACGCAGTATTTT. It specifies CASSPTDTQYF.

In this sample, this clonotype turned up many times. This chain uses TRBV4-2 with TRBJ2-5; 11 nucleotides align to TRBD2. Germline V CDR1 and CDR2: LGHNA, YNFKEQ. The CDR3 extends over 15 amino acids. V shed 4 bases, J shed 5 bases, and the junction held 6 bases outside the gene matches. The CDR3: CASSLVAGGQETQYF. The CDR3 DNA follows: TGTGCCAGCAGCCTGGTAGCGGGGGGGCAGGAGACCCAGTACTTC.

This clonotype was recorded a few times. The V gene is TRBV5-1, the J gene TRBJ1-2; D might be TRBD1 (5 bases). Trimming stripped 0 bases from V and 8 bases from J, with 11 bases between. Germline V lookup: CDR1 SGHRS, CDR2 YFSETQ. This CDR3 comprises 13 residues. The CDR3 sequence: CASSLVLQVGYTF. The DNA of the CDR3 is TGCGCCAGCAGCTTGGTCCTACAGGTCGGCTACACCTTC.

This clonotype was counted between two and nine times. One end of the junction fails to match germline, which may point to a read error. The chain is built from TRBV7-9 and TRBJ2-5, with 7 bases fitting TRBD1. CDR3 size: 16 residues. Germline assignment: CDR1 SEHNR and CDR2 FQNEAQ (reference sequence). CDR3 loop: CASSLLRDLGGETQCF. In DNA, the CDR3 is TGTGCCAGCAGCTTATTAAGGGATCTAGGGGGCGAGACCCAGTGCTTC.

CDR3: CASSPQGRQVAETQYF. DNA for the CDR3: TGTGCCAGCAGCCCTCAGGGGCGACAGGTGGCGGAGACCCAGTACTTC. V gene TRBV7-2 combines with J gene TRBJ2-5; D is possibly TRBD1 (6 bases). Between the trimmed V and J ends, which lost 5 bases and 5 bases, there was a span of 21 bases. CDR1 is SGHTA, CDR2 FQGNSA, per germline. The CDR3 length is 16 residues.

This clonotype occurred a few times. This rearrangement joins TRBV6-5 to TRBJ1-2; 8 nucleotides line up with TRBD1. The CDR3 sequence is 13 residues long. Germline loops: CDR1 MNHEY, CDR2 SVGAGI. V gave up 6 bases and J gave up 4 bases; unmatched junction bases: 4. The CDR3 sequence: CASRPGQVYGYTF. CDR3 sequence (DNA): TGTGCCAGCAGACCGGGACAGGTCTATGGCTACACCTTC.

The V call is TRBV7-2, the J call TRBJ1-5; weak D call: TRBD1 (6 bases). V lost 5 bases, J lost 7 bases, and 21 bases lay in between. The CDR3 spans 16 residues. The germline CDR1 and CDR2 sequences are SGHTA and FQGNSA. DNA for the CDR3: TGTGCCAGCAGCGCGGGGGGGCCCATGGATTGGCAGCCCCAGCATTTT. Translating gives CASSAGGPMDWQPQHF.